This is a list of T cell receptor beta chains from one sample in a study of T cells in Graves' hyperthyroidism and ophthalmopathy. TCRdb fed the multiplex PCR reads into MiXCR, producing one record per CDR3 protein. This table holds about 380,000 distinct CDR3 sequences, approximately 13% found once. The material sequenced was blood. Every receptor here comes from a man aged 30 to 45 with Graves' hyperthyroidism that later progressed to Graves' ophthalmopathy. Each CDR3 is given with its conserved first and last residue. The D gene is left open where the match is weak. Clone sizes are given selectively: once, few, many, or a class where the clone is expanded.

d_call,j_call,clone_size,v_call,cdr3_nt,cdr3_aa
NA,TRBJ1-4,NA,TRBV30,TGTGCCTGGAGTGTACCAGGACTCGAAAAACTGTTTTTT,CAWSVPGLEKLFF
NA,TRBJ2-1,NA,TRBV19,TGTGCCAGTAGTATGGCAAGTAGCTCCTACAATGAGCAGTTCTTC,CASSMASSSYNEQFF
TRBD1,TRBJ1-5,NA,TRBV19,TGTGCCGGGGGGACAGGGGATCGTCAGCCCCAGCATTTT,CAGGTGDRQPQHF
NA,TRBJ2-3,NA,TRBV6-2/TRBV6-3,TGTGCCAGCAGTTTCGGCCGGAATACGCAGTATTTT,CASSFGRNTQYF
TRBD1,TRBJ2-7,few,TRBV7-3,TGTGCCAGCAGCTTACAGGGGACAGGGGTCCACGAGCAGTACTTC,CASSLQGTGVHEQYF
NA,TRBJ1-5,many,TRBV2,TGTGCCAGCAATCGGGGCTCGGGCAATCAGCCCCAGCATTTT,CASNRGSGNQPQHF
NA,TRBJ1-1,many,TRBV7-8,TGTGCCAGCAGCTTATTTGCCTCGGAGAACACTGAAGCTTTCTTT,CASSLFASENTEAFF
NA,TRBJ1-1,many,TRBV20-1,TGCAGTGCTAGAGATCTAGTGGAATGGGGGGCCACTGAAGCTTTCTTT,CSARDLVEWGATEAFF
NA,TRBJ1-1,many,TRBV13,TGTGCCAGCAGCCAACACGGTGGGGATACTGAAGCTTTCTTT,CASSQHGGDTEAFF
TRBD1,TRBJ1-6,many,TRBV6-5,TGTGCCAGCAGTTATGCCACAGGGGGCTCACCCCTCCACTTT,CASSYATGGSPLHF
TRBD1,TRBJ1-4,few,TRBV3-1,TGTGCCAGCAGCAAGACAGGGATTAATGAAAAACTGTTTTTT,CASSKTGINEKLFF
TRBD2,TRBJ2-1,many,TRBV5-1,TGCGCCAGCAGCTTCGGAGCGGGGGGTAACAATGAGCAGTTCTTC,CASSFGAGGNNEQFF
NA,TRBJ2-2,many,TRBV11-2,TGTGCCAGCAGCTTAGATCGGAGCCGGGAGCTGTTTTTT,CASSLDRSRELFF
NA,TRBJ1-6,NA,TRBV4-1,TGCGCCAGCAGCCCCGGCAGGACCGCCTATAATTCACCCCTCCACTTT,CASSPGRTAYNSPLHF
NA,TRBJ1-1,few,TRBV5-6,TGTGCCAGCAGACCTACAGTCAGGCACCCTGAAGCTTTCTTT,CASRPTVRHPEAFF